This T cell receptor (beta chain) was sequenced in a study of a mutant IDH1 vaccine in newly diagnosed glioma. Study-wide context: The study held visit V12 at week 35 and visit V13 at week 47.

From germline, CDR1 is MNHEY and CDR2 SMNVEV (reference sequence). The CDR3 spans 15 residues. V lost 3 bases and J lost 2, with 11 bases in between. About this clone itself: The antigen remains undetermined.

Study conclusions and caveats: Among all patients, vaccine-induced immune responses occurred in approximately 93%.

Specified time point: week 35, safety follow-up. Vaccination comprised doses that each held 300 ug of mutant IDH1 20-mer peptide, plus topical imiquimod. Assay: immunoSEQ multiplex PCR; the TCRdb copy retains only in-frame clones and omits some. The data show 30,000 or so clones, around 77% seen once. This receptor was identified in a woman aged 25 to 39 with glioma. Some clones in this sample may be carry-over from other donors' samples. Sequencing was performed on PBMCs, taken from a glioma patient whose treatment included an IDH1 peptide vaccine. The genes are TRBV27 and TRBJ1-5; D remains unclear. The CDR3 here is CASSFRSSGNQPQHF. The CDR3 region has the DNA TGTGCCAGCAGTTTTAGGAGTTCAGGCAATCAGCCCCAGCATTTT.